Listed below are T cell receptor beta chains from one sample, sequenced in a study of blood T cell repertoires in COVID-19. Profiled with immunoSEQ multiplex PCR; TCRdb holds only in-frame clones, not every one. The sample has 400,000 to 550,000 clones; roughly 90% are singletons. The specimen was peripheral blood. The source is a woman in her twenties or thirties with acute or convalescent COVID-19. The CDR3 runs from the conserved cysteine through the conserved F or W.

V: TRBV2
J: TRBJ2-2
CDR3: CASQGQGALGELFF

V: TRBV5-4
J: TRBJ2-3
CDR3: CASSLAMTSGTTDTQYF

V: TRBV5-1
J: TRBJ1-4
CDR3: CASSLVTGLNEKLFF

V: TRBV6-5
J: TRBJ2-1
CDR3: CASRRDSNRYNEQFF

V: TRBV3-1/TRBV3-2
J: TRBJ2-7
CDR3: CASSQNTGTGAYEQYF

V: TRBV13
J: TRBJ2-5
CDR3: CASSLRGEVKQETQYF

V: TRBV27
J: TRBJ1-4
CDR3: CASSLRTPGTGRGNEKLFF

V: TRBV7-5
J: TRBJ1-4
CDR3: CVTTGTTNEKLFF

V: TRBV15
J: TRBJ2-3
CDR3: CATSRDSAGSTDTQYF

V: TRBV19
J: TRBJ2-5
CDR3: CASRGHPDSETQYF

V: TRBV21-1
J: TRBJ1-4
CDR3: CASSKAGRRKGTNEKLFF

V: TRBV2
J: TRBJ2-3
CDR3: CASSEGQGVRTQYF

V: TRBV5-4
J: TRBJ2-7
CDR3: CASSFYRGASYEQYF

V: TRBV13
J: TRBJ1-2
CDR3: CASSLSLRQGNGYTF

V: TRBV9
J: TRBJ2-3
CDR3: CASSVSSGGTTDTQYF

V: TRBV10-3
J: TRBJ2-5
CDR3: CAISSGLEETQYF

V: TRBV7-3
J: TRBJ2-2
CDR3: CASSLHQGPSTGELFF

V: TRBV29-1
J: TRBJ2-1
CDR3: CSADAQGVKQFF

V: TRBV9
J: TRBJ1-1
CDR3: CASSSGGLGTEAFF

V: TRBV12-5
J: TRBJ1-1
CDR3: CASGLGRGRTEAFF